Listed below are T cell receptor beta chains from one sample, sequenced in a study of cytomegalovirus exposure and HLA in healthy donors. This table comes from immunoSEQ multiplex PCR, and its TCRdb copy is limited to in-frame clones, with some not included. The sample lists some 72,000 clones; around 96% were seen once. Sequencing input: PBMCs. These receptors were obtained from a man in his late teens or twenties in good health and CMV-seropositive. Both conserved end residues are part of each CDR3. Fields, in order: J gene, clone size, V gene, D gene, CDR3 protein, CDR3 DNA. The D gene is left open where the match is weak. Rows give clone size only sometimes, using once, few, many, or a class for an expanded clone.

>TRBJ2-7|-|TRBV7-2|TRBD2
CASSSQMASGSHYEQYF
TGTGCCAGCAGCTCCCAGATGGCTAGCGGGAGTCACTACGAGCAGTACTTC
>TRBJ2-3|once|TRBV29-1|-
CSVVYGSQTDTQYF
TGCAGCGTTGTGTATGGCAGTCAAACAGATACGCAGTATTTT
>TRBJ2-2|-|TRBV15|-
CATSPAGRGRGTGELFF
TGTGCCACCAGTCCCGCCGGTAGGGGGAGAGGCACCGGGGAGCTGTTTTTT
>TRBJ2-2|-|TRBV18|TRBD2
CASSPEGAGAGAGELFF
TGTGCCAGCTCACCCGAGGGAGCAGGAGCGGGAGCCGGGGAGCTGTTTTTT
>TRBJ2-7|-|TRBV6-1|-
CASRRGSEQYF
TGTGCCAGCAGGCGTGGGAGCGAGCAGTACTTC
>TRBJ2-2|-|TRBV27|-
CASSFGVGSPGELFF
TGTGCCAGCAGTTTTGGCGTTGGGAGCCCCGGGGAGCTGTTTTTT
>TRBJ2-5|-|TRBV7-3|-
CASSRGNQETQYF
TGTGCCAGCAGCCGAGGAAATCAAGAGACCCAGTACTTC
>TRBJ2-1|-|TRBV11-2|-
CASSFRRAPYNEQFF
TGTGCCAGCAGCTTTCGCAGGGCCCCCTACAATGAGCAGTTCTTC
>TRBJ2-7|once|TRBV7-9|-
CASSLGLNEQYF
TGTGCCAGCAGCTTGGGCCTGAACGAGCAGTACTTC
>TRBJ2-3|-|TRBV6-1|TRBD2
CASSEGLAGTDTQYF
TGTGCCAGCAGTGAGGGACTAGCGGGCACAGATACGCAGTATTTT
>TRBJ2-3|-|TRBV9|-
CASSVVGGGPTDTQYF
TGTGCCAGCAGCGTAGTTGGCGGCGGTCCCACAGATACGCAGTATTTT
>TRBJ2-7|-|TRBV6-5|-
CASSYSGDEQYF
TGTGCCAGCAGTTACTCAGGGGACGAGCAGTACTTC
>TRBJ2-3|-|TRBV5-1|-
CASSLERSGTDTQYF
TGCGCCAGCAGCTTGGAGCGGAGTGGTACAGATACGCAGTATTTT
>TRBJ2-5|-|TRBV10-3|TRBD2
CAISGNRLAGRETQYF
TGTGCCATCAGTGGGAACAGACTAGCGGGACGAGAGACCCAGTACTTC
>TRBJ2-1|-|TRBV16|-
CASSAGRDNEQFF
TGTGCCAGCAGTGCGGGCCGGGACAATGAGCAGTTCTTC
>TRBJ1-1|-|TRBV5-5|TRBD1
CASSSGQGASEAFF
TGTGCCAGCAGCTCCGGACAGGGGGCTTCTGAAGCTTTCTTT
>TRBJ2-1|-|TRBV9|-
CASSEGEFAYNEQFF
TGTGCCAGCAGCGAGGGGGAGTTTGCCTACAATGAGCAGTTCTTC
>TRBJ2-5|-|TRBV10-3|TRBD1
CAIQAGQGQETQYF
TGTGCCATCCAGGCAGGACAGGGACAAGAGACCCAGTACTTC
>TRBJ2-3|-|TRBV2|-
CASLDEGDTDTQYF
TGTGCCAGCTTGGACGAGGGGGACACAGATACGCAGTATTTT
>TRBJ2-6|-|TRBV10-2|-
CASRTKRDSGANVLTF
TGCGCCAGCAGGACGAAGAGGGACTCTGGGGCCAACGTCCTGACTTTC
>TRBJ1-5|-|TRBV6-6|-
CASSSTEGYSNQPQHF
TGTGCCAGCAGTTCCACAGAGGGATATAGCAATCAGCCCCAGCATTTT
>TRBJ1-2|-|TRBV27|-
CASSTTGATNYGYTF
TGTGCCAGCAGTACTACAGGCGCCACTAACTATGGCTACACCTTC
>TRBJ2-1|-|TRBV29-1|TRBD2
CSVEWRESVDEQFF
TGCAGCGTTGAATGGCGGGAGAGTGTCGATGAGCAGTTCTTC
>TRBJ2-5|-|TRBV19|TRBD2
CASSIGTSGTTIQETQYF
TGTGCCAGTAGTATTGGGACTAGCGGGACCACAATCCAAGAGACCCAGTACTTC
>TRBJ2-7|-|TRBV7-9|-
CASSPRPSSYEQYF
TGTGCCAGCAGCCCCCGCCCGAGCTCCTACGAGCAGTACTTC
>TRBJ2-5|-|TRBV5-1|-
CASSSLLGRGHQETQYF
TGCGCCAGCAGCTCATTGTTGGGCAGGGGACACCAAGAGACCCAGTACTTC
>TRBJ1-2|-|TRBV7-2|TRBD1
CASSRTGSGGGYTF
TGTGCCAGCAGCAGGACAGGGAGCGGTGGGGGCTACACCTTC
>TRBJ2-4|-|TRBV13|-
CASTGLAKNIQYF
TGTGCCAGCACCGGGTTAGCCAAAAACATTCAGTACTTC
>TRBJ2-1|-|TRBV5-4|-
CASSQARDLYNEQFF
TGTGCCAGCAGCCAGGCGCGGGACCTCTACAATGAGCAGTTCTTC
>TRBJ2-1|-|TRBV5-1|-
CASSLEGAKNEQFF
TGCGCCAGCAGTCTGGAGGGGGCTAAGAATGAGCAGTTCTTC
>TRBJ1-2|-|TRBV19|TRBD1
CASSHRGPSYGYTF
TGTGCCAGTAGCCACAGGGGGCCGAGCTATGGCTACACCTTC
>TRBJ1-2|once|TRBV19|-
CASSIGQLINYGYTF
TGTGCCAGTAGTATTGGACAGCTGATTAACTATGGCTACACCTTC
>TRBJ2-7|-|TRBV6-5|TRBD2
CASSYSGLGYEQYF
TGTGCCAGCAGTTACTCGGGACTAGGCTACGAGCAGTACTTC
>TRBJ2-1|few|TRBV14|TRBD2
CASSQGGRFYNEQFF
TGTGCCAGCAGCCAAGGCGGGAGGTTCTACAATGAGCAGTTCTTC
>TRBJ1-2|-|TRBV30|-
CAWSVGRSYTF
TGTGCCTGGAGTGTGGGGCGGAGCTACACCTTC
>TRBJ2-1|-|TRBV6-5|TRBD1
CASSPGTGSYNEQFF
TGTGCCAGCAGTCCCGGGACAGGGAGTTACAATGAGCAGTTCTTC
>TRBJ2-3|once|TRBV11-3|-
CASSLFSADTQYF
TGTGCCAGCAGCTTATTCAGTGCAGATACGCAGTATTTT